This T cell receptor (beta chain) was sequenced in a study of OX40 agonist ivuxolimab in advanced cancers. The CDR3 extends over 15 amino acids. V was pared by 6 bases and J by 6 bases, with 9 bases of the junction left unmatched. Germline V CDR1 and CDR2: LNHDA, SQIVND (reference sequence). Sequenced by immunoSEQ multiplex PCR; TCRdb stores in-frame clones only, minus some. This table holds some 25,000 clones, approximately 77% found once. Source: CD4+ or CD8+ T cells sorted from blood, taken in a trial of the OX40 agonist ivuxolimab. The clonotype originates from an adult with an advanced solid tumor such as melanoma, head and neck, liver or kidney cancer. V gene TRBV19 combines with J gene TRBJ2-1, with TRBD2 matching over 9 bases. The chain's CDR3 is CASRPGLAGFNEQFF. The CDR3 DNA follows: TGTGCCAGTAGGCCGGGACTAGCAGGTTTCAATGAGCAGTTCTTC.